This T cell receptor (beta chain) was sequenced in a study of CD8 T cells in ankylosing spondylitis. Study findings and constraints: It appeared that ankylosing spondylitis blood was characterized by a TCR beta motif of roughly 8 highly homologous variants. Earlier studies detected some motif variants in reactive arthritis synovial fluid and blood.

This clonotype was observed a handful of times. Its antigen is unidentified. TCRdb redid the calling of the 5' RACE reads with MiXCR, one entry per CDR3 protein. In the table there are hundreds of thousands of distinct CDR3 sequences, about a quarter of which are singletons. Sequencing input: blood, either unsorted or a sorted T cell fraction (not recorded which). This TCR came from a male donor with ankylosing spondylitis or in good health (not recorded which).

The CDR3, as DNA: TGTGCCAGCAGCCCCGGACTAGCGGTCGGGCAAGAGACCCAGTACTTC. It specifies CASSPGLAVGQETQYF. This chain connects TRBV11-1 to TRBJ2-5; TRBD2 aligns across 10 bases. Germline assignment: CDR1 SGHAT and CDR2 FQDESV (reference sequence). The CDR3 is 16 residues long. After removal of 5 bases from V and 2 bases from J, the junction contained 8 bases not matched to a gene.